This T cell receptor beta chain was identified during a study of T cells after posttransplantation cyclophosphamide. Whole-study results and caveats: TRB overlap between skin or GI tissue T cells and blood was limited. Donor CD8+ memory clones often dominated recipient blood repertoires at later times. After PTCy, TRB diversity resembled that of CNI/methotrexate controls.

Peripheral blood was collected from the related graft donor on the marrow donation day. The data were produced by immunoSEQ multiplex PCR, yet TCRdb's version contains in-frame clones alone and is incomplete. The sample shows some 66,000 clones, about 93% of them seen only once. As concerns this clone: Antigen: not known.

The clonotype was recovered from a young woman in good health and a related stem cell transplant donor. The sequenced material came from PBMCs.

The CDR3 protein is CASSLNSAYEQYF. The CDR3 nucleotides are TGCGCCAGCAGCCTTAATAGTGCCTACGAGCAGTACTTC. The chain joins TRBV4-1 to TRBJ2-7; D gene unclear. Trimming pared 4 bases from V and 2 bases from J, leaving 9 bases between. The germline gives CDR1 MGHRA, CDR2 YSYEKL. The length of the CDR3 is 13 residues.